The 5 T cell receptor beta chains below all came from one sample that was sequenced in a study of blood T cell repertoires in COVID-19. Assay: immunoSEQ multiplex PCR; the TCRdb copy retains only in-frame clones and omits some. Among roughly 190,000 clones listed, more than 75% were seen once. The sample taken for sequencing was peripheral blood. The receptors here all came from a man younger than 30 with active or convalescent COVID-19.

The rearrangement links TRBV25-1 to TRBJ1-4, with 10 bases aligning to TRBD1. V dropped 3 bases and J dropped 5; count of bases not matched to a gene: 3. CDR1 and CDR2 from the germline V gene are MGHDK and SYGVNS. CDR3 length: 15 residues. As DNA, the CDR3 is TGTGCCAGCAGTGACCCGGGACAGGGGAATGAAAAACTGTTTTTT. Amino acid sequence: CASSDPGQGNEKLFF.

The rearrangement joins TRBV11-1 to TRBJ2-5, with 7 bases that match TRBD1. V lost 5 bases, J lost 7 bases, and 13 bases stayed unmatched. This CDR3 spans 15 amino acids. The germline V gene encodes CDR1 SGHAT and CDR2 FQDESV (reference sequence). The CDR3 DNA reads as TGTGCCAGCAGCCCAGGCGCGCGACAGGGATGGACCCAGTACTTC. Protein: CASSPGARQGWTQYF.

The chain joins TRBV29-1 to TRBJ2-1; weak D call: TRBD1 (7 bases). The germline V gene encodes CDR1 SQVTM and CDR2 ANQGSEA. Trimming pared 1 base from V and 8 bases from J, leaving 18 bases between. This CDR3 comprises 15 residues. The CDR3 sequence is CSVEVGQGGSDEQFF. The CDR3 nucleotides are TGCAGCGTTGAAGTAGGTCAGGGGGGAAGCGATGAGCAGTTCTTC.

The V gene is TRBV24-1, the J gene TRBJ1-1, with D maybe TRBD1 (6 bases). Germline CDR1 KGHDR, CDR2 SFDVKD. The CDR3 is 13 residues long. V lost 1 base and J 8 bases, leaving 10 bases between the germline ends. The CDR3 protein is CATSDLGGSEAFF. CDR3 bases: TGTGCCACCAGTGATTTAGGGGGATCCGAAGCTTTCTTT.

This chain uses TRBV10-1 with TRBJ2-1; tentatively, D is TRBD2 (5 bases). Trimming took 6 bases from V and 0 from J, leaving 9 bases between them. Germline V gives CDR1 WNHNN, CDR2 SYGVQD (reference sequence). This CDR3 comprises 14 residues. The CDR3 DNA sequence: TGCGCCAGCAGCGGTGGGAGCTCCTACAATGAGCAGTTCTTC. It translates to CASSGGSSYNEQFF.